What follows are 5 T cell receptor beta chains derived from one specimen sequenced in a study of spatial heterogeneity in lung cancer. Indicated time point: blood at routine non-recurrence follow-up after resection. TCRdb redid the calling of the 5' RACE reads with MiXCR, one entry per CDR3 protein. The sample shows around 45,000 distinct CDR3 sequences, roughly 20% of them seen only once. Here the sequenced sample was PBMCs, taken at follow-up. These receptors were obtained from a female donor with early-stage non-small cell lung cancer.

This clonotype was observed at least ten times. The gene calls are TRBV7-8 and TRBJ2-7, with D perhaps matching TRBD1 or TRBD2 (6 bases each). CDR1 and CDR2 from the germline V gene are SGHVS and FQNEAQ. V shed 1 base and J shed 4 bases, with 20 bases lying between them. This CDR3 has 17 residues. In nucleotides, the CDR3 is TGTGCCAGCAGCTTAGTATGGGGGGCTAATATGGTTTACGAGCAGTACGTC. This translates into CASSLVWGANMVYEQYV.

This clonotype was counted a few times. The chain couples TRBV7-3 to TRBJ1-2; tentatively, D is TRBD1 (5 bases). V shed 5 bases and J shed 7 bases, with 14 bases lying between them. Germline V gene lookup returns CDR1 SGHTA and CDR2 FQGTGA. This CDR3 contains 13 residues. As DNA, the CDR3 is TGTGCCAGCAGCCAGTCCGGCCAGGGTGGCTACACCTTC. Amino acids: CASSQSGQGGYTF.

This clonotype appeared many times. The chain links TRBV7-6 to TRBJ2-5; 8 nucleotides match TRBD2. Germline CDR1 and CDR2: SGHVS and FNYEAQ. The V segment lost 1 base and the J segment 1 base; nucleotides outside the gene matches: 8. CDR3 length: 17 residues. The CDR3 bases are TGTGCCAGCAGCTTAGTGGGGACTAGAGAAACCCAAGAGACCCAGTACTTC. This encodes CASSLVGTRETQETQYF.

This clonotype was seen ten or more times. The chain combines TRBV7-9 with TRBJ2-1, with D maybe TRBD2 (5 bases). V was trimmed by 3 bases and J by 5 bases, leaving 14 bases between them. The germline CDR1 and CDR2 sequences are SEHNR and FQNEAQ (reference sequence). The CDR3 has 15 residues. CDR3 in amino acids: CASSLSGLHHNEQFF. CDR3 DNA sequence: TGTGCCAGCAGCTTGAGCGGATTACATCACAATGAGCAGTTCTTC.

This clonotype was detected a few times. The chain has TRBV6-5 and TRBJ2-7, with unresolved D. Germline CDR1 reads MNHEY; CDR2 reads SVGAGI. The CDR3 is 13 residues long. Trimming left V 3 bases short and J 5 bases short, with 11 bases between. In nucleotides, the CDR3 is TGTGCCAGCAGTTATCGTCAAATCAACGAGCAGTACTTC. This gives the protein CASSYRQINEQYF.